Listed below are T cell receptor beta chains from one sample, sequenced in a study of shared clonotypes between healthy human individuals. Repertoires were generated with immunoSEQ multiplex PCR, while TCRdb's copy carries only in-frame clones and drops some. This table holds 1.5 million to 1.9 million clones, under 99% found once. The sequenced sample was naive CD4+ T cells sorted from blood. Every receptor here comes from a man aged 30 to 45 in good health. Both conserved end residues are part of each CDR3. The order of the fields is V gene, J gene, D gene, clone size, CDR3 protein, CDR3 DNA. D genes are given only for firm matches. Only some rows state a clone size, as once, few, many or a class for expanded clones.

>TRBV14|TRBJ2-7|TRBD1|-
CASSHRQGAGYEQYF
TGTGCCAGCAGCCATCGACAGGGGGCGGGGTACGAGCAGTACTTC
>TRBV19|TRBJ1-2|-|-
CASNSLGDSNYGYTF
TGTGCCAGTAACTCACTCGGGGATTCTAACTATGGCTACACCTTC
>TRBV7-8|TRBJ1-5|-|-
CASTQRGGGQPQHF
TGTGCCAGCACCCAGCGTGGGGGCGGGCAGCCCCAGCATTTT
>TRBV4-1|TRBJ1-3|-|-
CASSYDPDPGNTIYF
TGCGCCAGCAGCTATGACCCCGACCCTGGAAACACCATATATTTT
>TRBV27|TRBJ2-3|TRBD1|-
CASSLDRELADTQYF
TGTGCCAGCAGTTTAGACAGGGAGTTGGCAGATACGCAGTATTTT
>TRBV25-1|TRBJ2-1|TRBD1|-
CASSEWGQTGARRNEQFF
TGTGCCAGCAGTGAATGGGGCCAGACAGGGGCAAGACGGAATGAGCAGTTCTTC
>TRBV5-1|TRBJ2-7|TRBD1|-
CASRPGTGGHEQYF
TGCGCCAGCAGACCCGGGACAGGGGGCCACGAGCAGTACTTC
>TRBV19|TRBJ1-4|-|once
CASSTPSRGEKLFF
TGTGCCAGTAGTACCCCGTCCAGGGGTGAAAAACTGTTTTTT
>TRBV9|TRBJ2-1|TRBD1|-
CASSTGDRELGRQFF
TGTGCCAGCAGCACGGGGGACAGGGAGCTGGGCCGTCAGTTCTTC
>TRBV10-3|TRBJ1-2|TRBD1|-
CAIREDREKGYTF
TGTGCCATCAGGGAGGACAGGGAAAAGGGCTACACCTTC
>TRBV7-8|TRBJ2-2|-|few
CASSLVRDSDTGELFF
TGTGCCAGCAGCTTAGTGAGGGACTCGGACACCGGGGAGCTGTTTTTT
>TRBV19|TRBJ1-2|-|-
CASSQGPNPGYGYTF
TGTGCCAGTAGCCAGGGACCGAACCCGGGCTATGGCTACACCTTC
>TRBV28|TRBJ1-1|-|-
CASYTTTGPISEAFF
TGTGCCAGCTACACCACCACAGGTCCTATATCTGAAGCTTTCTTT
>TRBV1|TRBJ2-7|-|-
CTSSQDLRLANLRKYEQYF
TGCACCAGCAGCCAAGATCTACGACTAGCGAATCTACGAAAGTACGAGCAGTACTTC
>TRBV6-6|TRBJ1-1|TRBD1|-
CASSPQGANTEAFF
TGTGCCAGCAGTCCCCAGGGGGCGAACACTGAAGCTTTCTTT
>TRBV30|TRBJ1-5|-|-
CAWTDSSNQPQHF
TGTGCCTGGACCGACAGTTCCAATCAGCCCCAGCATTTT
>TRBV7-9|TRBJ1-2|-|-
CASSLSDGLGYGYTF
TGTGCCAGCAGCTTAAGCGACGGGTTGGGGTATGGCTACACCTTC
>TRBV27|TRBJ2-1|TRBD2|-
CASSPAAGGGNEQFF
TGTGCCAGCAGTCCCGCAGCGGGAGGGGGCAATGAGCAGTTCTTC
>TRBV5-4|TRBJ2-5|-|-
CASSRTVQETQYF
TGTGCCAGCAGCAGGACAGTACAAGAGACCCAGTACTTC
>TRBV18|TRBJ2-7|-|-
CASSPTRDNSAQYF
TGTGCCAGCTCACCAACCCGGGACAATAGTGCCCAGTACTTC
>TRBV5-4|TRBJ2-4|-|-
CASSLVGSAKNIQYF
TGTGCCAGCAGCTTGGTCGGGAGCGCCAAAAACATTCAGTACTTC
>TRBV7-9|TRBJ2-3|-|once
CASYFSGQEYTDTQYF
TGTGCCAGCTACTTCTCAGGGCAGGAGTACACAGATACGCAGTATTTT